This T cell receptor beta chain is from a study of T cell responses to AZD1222 COVID-19 vaccine. Findings and caveats of the study: Reports indicate that nearly half of spike-specific TCRs are directed at unmutated variant regions. The study sampled repertoires only after the peak T cell response. In a largely white British group with more females than males, clonal diversity was possibly underestimated.

The assay was immunoSEQ multiplex PCR, and TCRdb's table has in-frame clones only and misses some. The table lists approximately 88,000 clones, approximately 82% of them singletons. In regard to this clone: The antigen is unknown.

This sample comprised peripheral blood, obtained on day 0 of AZD1222 vaccination. This TCR came from an adult in good health.

Written as DNA, the CDR3 is TGTGCCAGCAGTGACGCTAGCGCCAGGGGCCGGGAAAAACTGTTTTTT. This gives the protein CASSDASARGREKLFF. The rearrangement joins TRBV2 to TRBJ1-4, with TRBD1 as a possible D gene (6 bases). V was trimmed by 3 bases and J by 8 bases, leaving 19 bases between them. CDR3 length: 16 amino acids. Per the germline V gene, CDR1 is SNHLY and CDR2 is FYNNEI.